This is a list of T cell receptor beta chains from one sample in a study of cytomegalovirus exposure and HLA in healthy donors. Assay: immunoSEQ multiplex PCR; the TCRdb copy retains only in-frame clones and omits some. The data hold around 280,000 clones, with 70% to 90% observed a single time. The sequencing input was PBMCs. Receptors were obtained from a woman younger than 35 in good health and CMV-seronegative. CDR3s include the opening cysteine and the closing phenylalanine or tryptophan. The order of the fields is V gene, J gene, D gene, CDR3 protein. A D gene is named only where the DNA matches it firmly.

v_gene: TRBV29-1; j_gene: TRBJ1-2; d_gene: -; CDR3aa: CSVPGDSGGYTF
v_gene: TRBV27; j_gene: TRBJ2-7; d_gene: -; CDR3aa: CASSPRGGEHEQYF
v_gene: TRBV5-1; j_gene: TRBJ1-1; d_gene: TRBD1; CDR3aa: CASSWTGSGGTEAFF
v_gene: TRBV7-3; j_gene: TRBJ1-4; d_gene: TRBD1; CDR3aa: CASSIKGGSNEKLFF
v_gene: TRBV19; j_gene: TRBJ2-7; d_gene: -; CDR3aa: CASSSGDSSYEQYF
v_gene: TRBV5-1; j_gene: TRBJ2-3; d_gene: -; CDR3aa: CASSSLGGQRGDTQYF
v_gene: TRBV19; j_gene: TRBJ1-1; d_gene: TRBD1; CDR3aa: CASSIGTGARGNTEAFF
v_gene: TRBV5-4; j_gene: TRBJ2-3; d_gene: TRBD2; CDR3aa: CASSYLAGGNRDTQYF
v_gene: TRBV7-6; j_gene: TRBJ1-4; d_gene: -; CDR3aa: CASSSRGGSRKLFF
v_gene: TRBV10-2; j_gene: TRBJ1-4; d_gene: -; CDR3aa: CASSEWSNRGEKLFF
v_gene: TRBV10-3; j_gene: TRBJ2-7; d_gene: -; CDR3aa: CANSQGFPGEQYF
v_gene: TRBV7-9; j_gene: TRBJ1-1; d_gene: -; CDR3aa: CSSSAVGGEAFF
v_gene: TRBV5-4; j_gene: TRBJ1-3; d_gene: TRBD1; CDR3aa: CASSRNVREGGRNTIYF
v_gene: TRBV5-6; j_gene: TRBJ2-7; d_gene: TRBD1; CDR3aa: CASRKTGGEYEQYF
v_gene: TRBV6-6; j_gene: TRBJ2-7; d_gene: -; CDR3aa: CASSYYLEQYF